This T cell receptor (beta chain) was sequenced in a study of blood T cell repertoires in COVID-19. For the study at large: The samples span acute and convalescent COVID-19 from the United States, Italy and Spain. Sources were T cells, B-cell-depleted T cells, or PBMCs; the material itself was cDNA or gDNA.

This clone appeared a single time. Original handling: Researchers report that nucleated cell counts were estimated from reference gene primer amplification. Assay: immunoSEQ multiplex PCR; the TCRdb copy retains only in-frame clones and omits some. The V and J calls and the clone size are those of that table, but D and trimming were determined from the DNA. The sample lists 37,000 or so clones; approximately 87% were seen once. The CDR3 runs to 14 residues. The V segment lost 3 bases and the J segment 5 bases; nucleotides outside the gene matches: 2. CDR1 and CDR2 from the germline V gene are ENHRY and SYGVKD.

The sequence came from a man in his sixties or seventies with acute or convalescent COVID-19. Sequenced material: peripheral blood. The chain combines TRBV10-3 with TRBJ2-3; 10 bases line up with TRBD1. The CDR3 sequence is CAISEGTGVDTQYF. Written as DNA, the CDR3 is TGTGCCATCAGTGAAGGGACAGGGGTAGATACGCAGTATTTT.